The TCR beta chain under discussion was sequenced for a study of CD8 T cells in Susac syndrome (dated by TCRdb to the late 2010s). As for the study more broadly: Repertoire sequencing was used to test whether CD8+ T cell activation and differentiation in Susac syndrome was antigen driven. The study compared CD8+ T cell repertoire clonality among 12 healthy donors, some 14 Susac syndrome patients and 15 multiple sclerosis patients.

RNA was extracted with the RNeasy kit and roughly 0.45 to 1 ug was reverse transcribed using random hexamers. The immunoSEQ multiplex PCR assay, which covers 54 Vbeta and 13 Jbeta segments, was used to amplify TCR beta CDR3 regions. PCR amplification bias was corrected using a synthetic template baseline for primer optimization and computational correction. The authors' analysis ran thus. Reads were annotated to V, D and J genes per IMGT and analyzed with immunoSEQ Analyzer, keeping only productive sequences. Clonality was computed as one minus Shannon entropy normalized by log2 of the number of productive unique sequences. Public and private clones were assessed among the 100 most prevalent clones of each patient and control. Clones were defined as Susac-specific when absent from the healthy and MS cohorts, from roughly 1,000 published viral clones and from other ImmuneACCESS disease sequences. TCRdb reanalyzed the raw reads on its own, using fastp at Q25 for trimming and MiXCR for clone calling, and kept in-frame beta chains. Duplicate CDR3 protein sequences are folded into a single record with the most common DNA and genes. The V and J calls and clone size are TCRdb's, not the authors'. The sample yields some 400,000 distinct CDR3 sequences; 85% to 90% were counted once. The ten largest clones add up to 0.09% to 0.15% of the sample.

Overall study results and their limits: The TCR sequencing and HLA analysis was acknowledged to have included a relatively small number of individuals.

Worth noting for this clonotype: This receptor's antigen is unknown. No much larger clonotype is one base removed from it; base qualities were not supplied.

CDR1 and CDR2 were assigned from the germline V gene as MNHEY and SVGAGI. The CDR3 contains 13 residues, cysteine and phenylalanine counted. The only DNA kept is the CDR3, 39 bases in frame from the first base. V lost 10 bases and J lost 3 bases; the stretch between them is 12 bases long. Peripheral blood CD8+ and CD4+ T cells from healthy donors, Susac syndrome patients and multiple sclerosis patients were profiled using high-throughput TCR beta sequencing. Multiple sclerosis controls were treatment-naive patients with stable or active relapsing-remitting disease fulfilling revised McDonald criteria. Bulk CD8+ and CD4+ T cells were purified by magnetic negative isolation, whereas CD8+ TEMRA cells were enriched by FACS. Blood was drawn into EDTA tubes, processed within 24 hours, and PBMCs were isolated by density gradient centrifugation. PBMCs intended for TCR sequencing were cryopreserved in liquid nitrogen and thawed later in a water bath at 37 degrees C. Purity of sorted or isolated CD4+, CD8+ and CD8+ TEMRA cells was at least 90%.

The sequence was collected from a human donor with multiple sclerosis. Material for sequencing was CD8+ T cells from PBMCs. In this chain, TRBV6-5 is recombined with TRBJ1-4; TRBD1 is a weak D gene call, 5 bases matching. The DNA sequence follows: TGTGCCACCGCCCGGGGCTCTAATGAAAAACTGTTTTTT. Translation gives CATARGSNEKLFF.